This T cell receptor beta chain is drawn from a study of immune cell composition in non-small cell lung cancer. About the research overall: Tumours were mainly lung adenocarcinoma or squamous cell carcinoma. The study, taken as a whole, reports: TIL tumour reactivity correlated with maximal tumour-associated clone frequency in adenocarcinoma.

This clone was counted only a few times. The antigen remains unidentified. The CDR3 loop spans 16 amino acids. V was clipped by 3 bases and J by 3 bases; unmatched bases: 10. Germline V gene sequence: CDR1 MNHNY, CDR2 SVGAGI (reference sequence). Normal lung sampling was at least 3 cm from the tumour, as distant as possible. TCRdb keeps only in-frame clones here, not all; method: immunoSEQ multiplex PCR. The sample shows about 6,100 clones, approximately 71% of them seen only once. The TCR comes from a human donor with non-small cell lung cancer. V is TRBV6-6 and J is TRBJ1-1, with TRBD1 identical over 7 bases. Source material: non-adjacent lung tissue. DNA of the CDR3: TGTGCCAGCAGTTATCCCCGGGACAGAGCCGACACTGAAGCTTTCTTT. Translated, it gives CASSYPRDRADTEAFF.